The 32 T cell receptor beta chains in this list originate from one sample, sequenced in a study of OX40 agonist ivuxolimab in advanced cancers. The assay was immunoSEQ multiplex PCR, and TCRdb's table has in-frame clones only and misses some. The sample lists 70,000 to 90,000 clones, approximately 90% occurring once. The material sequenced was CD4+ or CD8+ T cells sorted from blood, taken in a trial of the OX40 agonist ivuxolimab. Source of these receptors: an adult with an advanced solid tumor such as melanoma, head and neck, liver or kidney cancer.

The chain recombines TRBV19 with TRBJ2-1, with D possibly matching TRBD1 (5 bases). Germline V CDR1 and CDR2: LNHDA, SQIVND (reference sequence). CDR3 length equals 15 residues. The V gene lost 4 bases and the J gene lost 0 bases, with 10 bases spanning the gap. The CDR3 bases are TGTGCCAGTAGTACCCCCAGGGTCTCCTACAATGAGCAGTTCTTC. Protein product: CASSTPRVSYNEQFF.

In DNA form, the CDR3 reads TGTGCCAGCAGCCGGCAGGGCGATGGTTACGAGCAGTACTTC. Amino acids: CASSRQGDGYEQYF. The V and J genes are TRBV2 and TRBJ2-7; possibly TRBD1 for D (5 bases). Germline V gives CDR1 SNHLY, CDR2 FYNNEI. The CDR3 sequence is 14 residues long. V was pared by 6 bases and J by 4 bases, with 16 bases between.

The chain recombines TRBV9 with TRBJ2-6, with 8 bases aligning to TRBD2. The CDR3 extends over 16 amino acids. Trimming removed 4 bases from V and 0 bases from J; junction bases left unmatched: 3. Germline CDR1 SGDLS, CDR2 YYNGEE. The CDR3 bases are TGTGCCAGCAGCAAGGGGACTAGCTCTGGGGCCAACGTCCTGACTTTC. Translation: CASSKGTSSGANVLTF.

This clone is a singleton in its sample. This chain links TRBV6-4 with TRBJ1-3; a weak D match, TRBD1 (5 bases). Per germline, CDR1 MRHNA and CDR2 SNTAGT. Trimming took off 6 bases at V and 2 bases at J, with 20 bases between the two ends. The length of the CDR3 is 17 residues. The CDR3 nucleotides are TGTGCCAGCAGATCCCCCGGGTCGGGGGACCCTGGAAACACCATATATTTT. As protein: CASRSPGSGDPGNTIYF.

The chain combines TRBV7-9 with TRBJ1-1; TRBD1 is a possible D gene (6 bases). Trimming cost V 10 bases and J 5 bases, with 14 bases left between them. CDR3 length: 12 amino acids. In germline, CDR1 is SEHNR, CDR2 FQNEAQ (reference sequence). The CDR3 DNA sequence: TGTGCCACCGACGGGACACGGACTGAAGCTTTCTTT. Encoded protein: CATDGTRTEAFF.

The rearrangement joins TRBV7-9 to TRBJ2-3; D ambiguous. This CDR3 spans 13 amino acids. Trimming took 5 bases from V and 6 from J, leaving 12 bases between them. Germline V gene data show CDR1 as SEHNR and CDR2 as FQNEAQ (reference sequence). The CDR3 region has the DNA TGTGCCAGCAGCCCACCGGTCCCCGATACGCAGTATTTT. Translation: CASSPPVPDTQYF.

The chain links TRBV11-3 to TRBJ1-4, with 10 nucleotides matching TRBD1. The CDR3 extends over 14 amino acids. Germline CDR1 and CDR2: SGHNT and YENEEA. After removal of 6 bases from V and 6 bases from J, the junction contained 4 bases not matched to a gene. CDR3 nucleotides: TGTGCCAGCAGTACCGGGACAGGGGATGAAAAACTGTTTTTT. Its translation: CASSTGTGDEKLFF.

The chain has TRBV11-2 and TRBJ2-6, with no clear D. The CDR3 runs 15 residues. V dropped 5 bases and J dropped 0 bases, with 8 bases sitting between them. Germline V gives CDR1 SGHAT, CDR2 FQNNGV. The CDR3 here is CASSIINSGANVLTF. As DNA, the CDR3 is TGTGCCAGCAGCATTATCAACTCTGGGGCCAACGTCCTGACTTTC.

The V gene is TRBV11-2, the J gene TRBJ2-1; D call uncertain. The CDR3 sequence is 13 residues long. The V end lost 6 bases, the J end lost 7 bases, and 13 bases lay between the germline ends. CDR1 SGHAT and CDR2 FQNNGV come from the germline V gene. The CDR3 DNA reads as TGTGCCAGCAGGGCCGCTCTTGGAAATGAGCAGTTCTTC. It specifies CASRAALGNEQFF.

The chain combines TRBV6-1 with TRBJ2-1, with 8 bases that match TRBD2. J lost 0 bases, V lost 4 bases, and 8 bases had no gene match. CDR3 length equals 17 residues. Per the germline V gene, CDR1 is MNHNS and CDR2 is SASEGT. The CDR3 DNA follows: TGTGCCAGCAGTGGGGGGCTAGCGGGTAGCTCCTACAATGAGCAGTTCTTC. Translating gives CASSGGLAGSSYNEQFF.

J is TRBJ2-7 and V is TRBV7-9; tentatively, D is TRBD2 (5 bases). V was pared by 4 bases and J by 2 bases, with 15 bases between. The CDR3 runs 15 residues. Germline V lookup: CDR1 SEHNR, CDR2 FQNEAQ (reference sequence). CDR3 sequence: CASSSQPGAAYEQYF. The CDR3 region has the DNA TGTGCCAGCAGCTCCCAGCCAGGAGCGGCCTACGAGCAGTACTTC. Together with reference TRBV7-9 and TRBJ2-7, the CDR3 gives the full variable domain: DTGVSQNPRHKITKRGQNVTFRCDPISEHNRLYWYRQTLGQGPEFLTYFQNEAQLEKSRLLSDRFSAERPKGSFSTLEIQRTEQGDSAMYLCASSSQPGAAYEQYFGPGTRLTVT.

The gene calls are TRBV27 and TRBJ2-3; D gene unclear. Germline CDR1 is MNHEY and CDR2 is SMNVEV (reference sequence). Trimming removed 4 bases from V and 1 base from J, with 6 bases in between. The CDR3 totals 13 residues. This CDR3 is CASSSWGTDTQYF. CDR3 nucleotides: TGTGCCAGCAGTTCCTGGGGCACAGATACGCAGTATTTT.

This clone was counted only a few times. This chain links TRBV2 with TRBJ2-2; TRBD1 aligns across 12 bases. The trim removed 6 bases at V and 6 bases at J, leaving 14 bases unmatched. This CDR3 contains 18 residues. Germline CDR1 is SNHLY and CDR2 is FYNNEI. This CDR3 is CASRTGQGAGLGAGELFF. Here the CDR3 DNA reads TGTGCCAGCAGGACGGGACAGGGGGCGGGCTTAGGGGCCGGGGAGCTGTTTTTT.

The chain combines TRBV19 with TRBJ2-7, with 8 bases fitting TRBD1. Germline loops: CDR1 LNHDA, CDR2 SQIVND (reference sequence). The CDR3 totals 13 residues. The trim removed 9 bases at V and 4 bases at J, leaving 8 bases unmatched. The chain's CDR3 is CASTAGDRYEQYF. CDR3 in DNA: TGTGCCAGCACCGCCGGGGACAGGTACGAGCAGTACTTC.

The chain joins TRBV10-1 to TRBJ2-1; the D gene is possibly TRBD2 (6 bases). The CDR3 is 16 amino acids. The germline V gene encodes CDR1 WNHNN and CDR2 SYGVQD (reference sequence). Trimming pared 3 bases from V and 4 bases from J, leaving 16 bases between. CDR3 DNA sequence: TGCGCCAGCAGTGACTGCGGAGGGTTCTGGTACAATGAGCAGTTCTTC. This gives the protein CASSDCGGFWYNEQFF.

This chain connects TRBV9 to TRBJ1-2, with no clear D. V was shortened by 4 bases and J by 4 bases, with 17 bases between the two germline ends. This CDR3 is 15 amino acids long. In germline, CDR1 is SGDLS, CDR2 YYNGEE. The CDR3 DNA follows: TGTGCCAGCAGCCCCCCCGGGGTTCGAGGCTATGGCTACACCTTC. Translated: CASSPPGVRGYGYTF.

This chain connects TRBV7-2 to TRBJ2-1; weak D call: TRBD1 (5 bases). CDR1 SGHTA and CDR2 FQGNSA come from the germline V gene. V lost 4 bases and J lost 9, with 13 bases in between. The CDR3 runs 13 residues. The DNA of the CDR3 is TGTGCCAGCAGCTCCCCAGGGATGATTGAGCAGTTCTTC. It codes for CASSSPGMIEQFF.

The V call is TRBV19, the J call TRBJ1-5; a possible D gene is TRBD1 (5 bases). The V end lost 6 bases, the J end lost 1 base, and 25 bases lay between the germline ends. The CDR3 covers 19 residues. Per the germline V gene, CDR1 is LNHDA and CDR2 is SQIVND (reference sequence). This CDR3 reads CASRMGHWAGVSSNQPQHF. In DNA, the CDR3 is TGTGCCAGTAGAATGGGGCACTGGGCTGGGGTTTCGAGCAATCAGCCCCAGCATTTT.

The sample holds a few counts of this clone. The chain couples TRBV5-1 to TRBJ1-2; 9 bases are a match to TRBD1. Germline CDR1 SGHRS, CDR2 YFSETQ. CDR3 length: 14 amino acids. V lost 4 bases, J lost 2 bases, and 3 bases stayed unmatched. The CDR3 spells CASSQGQGNYGYTF. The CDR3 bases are TGCGCCAGCAGCCAGGGACAGGGAAACTATGGCTACACCTTC.

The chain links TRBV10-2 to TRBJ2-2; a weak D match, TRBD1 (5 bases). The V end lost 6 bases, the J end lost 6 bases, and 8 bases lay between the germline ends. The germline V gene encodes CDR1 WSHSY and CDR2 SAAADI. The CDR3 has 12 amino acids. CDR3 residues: CASRGPAGELFF. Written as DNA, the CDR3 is TGCGCCAGCAGGGGGCCGGCCGGGGAGCTGTTTTTT.

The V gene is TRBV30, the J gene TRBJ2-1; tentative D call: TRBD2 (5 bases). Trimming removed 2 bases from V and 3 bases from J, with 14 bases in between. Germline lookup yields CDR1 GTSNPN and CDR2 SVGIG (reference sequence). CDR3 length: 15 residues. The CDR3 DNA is TGTGCCTGGAGTCCCACTAGACTAAACTACAATGAGCAGTTCTTC. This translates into CAWSPTRLNYNEQFF.

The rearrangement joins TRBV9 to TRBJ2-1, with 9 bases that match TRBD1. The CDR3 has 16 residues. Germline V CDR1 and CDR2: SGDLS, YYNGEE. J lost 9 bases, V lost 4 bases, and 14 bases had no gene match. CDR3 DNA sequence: TGTGCCAGCAGCCTCCGAGCCAAAACAGGGGGCGTTGAGCAGTTCTTC. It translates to CASSLRAKTGGVEQFF. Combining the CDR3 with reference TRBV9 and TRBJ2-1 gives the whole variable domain DSGVTQTPKHLITATGQRVTLRCSPRSGDLSVYWYQQSLDQGLQFLIQYYNGEERAKGNILERFSAQQFPDLHSELNLSSLELGDSALYFCASSLRAKTGGVEQFFGPGTRLTVL.

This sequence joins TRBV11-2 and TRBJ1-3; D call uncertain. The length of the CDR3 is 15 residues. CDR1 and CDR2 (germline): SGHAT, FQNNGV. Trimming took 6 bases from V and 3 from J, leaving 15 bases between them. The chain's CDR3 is CASSFTRAGGNTIYF. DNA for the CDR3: TGTGCCAGCAGTTTTACAAGGGCAGGTGGAAACACCATATATTTT.

The CDR3 loop reads CASHRMVNNEQFF. CDR3 in DNA: TGTGCCAGCCACCGAATGGTTAACAATGAGCAGTTCTTC. J is TRBJ2-1 and V is TRBV2; the D is unclear. The CDR3 has 13 amino acids. The V gene's germline CDR1 is SNHLY and CDR2 FYNNEI. V gave up 8 bases and J gave up 5 bases, with 13 bases separating them.

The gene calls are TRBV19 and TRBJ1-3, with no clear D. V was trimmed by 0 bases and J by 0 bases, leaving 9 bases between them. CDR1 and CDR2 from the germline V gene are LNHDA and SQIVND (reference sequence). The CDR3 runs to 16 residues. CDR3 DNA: TGTGCCAGTAGTATAGAATCCCCCTTCTCTGGAAACACCATATATTTT. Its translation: CASSIESPFSGNTIYF.

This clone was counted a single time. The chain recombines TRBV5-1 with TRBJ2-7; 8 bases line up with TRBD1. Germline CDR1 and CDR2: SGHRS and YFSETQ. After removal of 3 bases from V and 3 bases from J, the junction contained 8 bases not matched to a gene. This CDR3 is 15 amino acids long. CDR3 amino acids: CASSSTGGLGYEQYF. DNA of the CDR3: TGCGCCAGCAGCTCAACAGGGGGTTTGGGCTACGAGCAGTACTTC. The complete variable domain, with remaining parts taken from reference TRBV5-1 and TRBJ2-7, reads KAGVTQTPRYLIKTRGQQVTLSCSPISGHRSVSWYQQTPGQGLQFLFEYFSETQRNKGNFPGRFSGRQFSNSRSEMNVSTLELGDSALYLCASSSTGGLGYEQYFGPGTRLTVT.

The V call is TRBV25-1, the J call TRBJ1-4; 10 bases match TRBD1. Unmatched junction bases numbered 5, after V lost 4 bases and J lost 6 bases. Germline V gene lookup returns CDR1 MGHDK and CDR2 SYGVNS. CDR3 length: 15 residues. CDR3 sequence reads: CASSGTGTGDEKLFF. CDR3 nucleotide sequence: TGTGCCAGCAGTGGAACCGGGACAGGGGATGAAAAACTGTTTTTT.

CDR3 loop: CASSLPSGLAGGPSHEQYF. The DNA for the CDR3 is TGTGCCAGCAGCTTGCCTTCCGGACTAGCGGGAGGGCCGTCTCACGAGCAGTACTTC. The rearrangement links TRBV5-4 to TRBJ2-7, with 15 bases fitting TRBD2. Germline V gives CDR1 SGHNT, CDR2 YYREEE (reference sequence). V was clipped by 1 base and J by 5 bases; unmatched bases: 13. This CDR3 comprises 19 residues.

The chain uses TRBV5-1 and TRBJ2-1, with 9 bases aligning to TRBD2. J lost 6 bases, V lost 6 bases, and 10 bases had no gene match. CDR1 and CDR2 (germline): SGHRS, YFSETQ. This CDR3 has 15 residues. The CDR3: CASKLGASGTNEQFF. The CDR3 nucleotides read TGCGCCAGCAAATTAGGGGCTAGCGGGACCAATGAGCAGTTCTTC.

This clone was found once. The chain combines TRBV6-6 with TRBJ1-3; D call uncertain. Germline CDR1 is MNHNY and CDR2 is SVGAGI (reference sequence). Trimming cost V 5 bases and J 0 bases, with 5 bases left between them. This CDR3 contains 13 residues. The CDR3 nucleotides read TGTGCCAGCAGTCAGAGCTCTGGAAACACCATATATTTT. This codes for CASSQSSGNTIYF.

DNA for the CDR3: TGTGCCACCCGGAGCGGGGGTCTCAGAACGAGGACTGAAGCTTTCTTT. This gives the protein CATRSGGLRTRTEAFF. The chain joins TRBV19 to TRBJ1-1; weak D call: TRBD1 (5 bases). V dropped 10 bases and J dropped 5 bases, with 26 bases sitting between them. This CDR3 has 16 residues. Germline CDR1 reads LNHDA; CDR2 reads SQIVND (reference sequence).

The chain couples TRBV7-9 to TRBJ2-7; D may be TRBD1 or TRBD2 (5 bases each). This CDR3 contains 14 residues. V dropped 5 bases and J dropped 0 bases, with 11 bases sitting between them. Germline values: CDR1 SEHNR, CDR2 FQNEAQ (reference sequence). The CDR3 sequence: CASSGTESSYEQYF. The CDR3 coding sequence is TGTGCCAGCAGCGGGACCGAGAGCTCCTACGAGCAGTACTTC.